Listed below are T cell receptor beta chains from one sample, sequenced in a study of shared clonotypes between healthy human individuals. Data came from immunoSEQ multiplex PCR; TCRdb stores just in-frame clones and leaves some out. Of a few million clones in the sample, around 90% were seen once. Sequences were obtained from naive CD4+ T cells sorted from blood. All receptors derive from a man aged 18 to 35 in good health. Each CDR3 is given with its conserved first and last residue. The D gene is left open where the match is weak. Clone size is shown for a subset of rows, as once, few, many or a class of expanded clone.

d_gene,abundance,v_gene,j_gene,CDR3aa,CDR3nt
.,.,TRBV5-7,TRBJ2-3,CASSLASERRKHNTDTQYF,TGTGCCAGCAGCTTGGCCAGCGAACGGAGGAAGCACAACACAGATACGCAGTATTTT
.,few,TRBV5-1,TRBJ2-5,CASSLEGTQYF,TGCGCCAGCAGCTTGGAGGGGACCCAGTACTTC
.,.,TRBV19,TRBJ1-1,CASSSNSIRTLNTEAFF,TGTGCCAGTAGCTCTAACAGCATTCGGACCTTGAACACTGAAGCTTTCTTT
.,.,TRBV15,TRBJ2-7,CATSRDKGDEQYF,TGTGCCACCAGCAGAGATAAAGGAGACGAGCAGTACTTC
TRBD1,.,TRBV4-3,TRBJ1-3,CASSQVRGGSSGNTIYF,TGCGCCAGCAGCCAAGTTCGAGGGGGCTCCTCTGGAAACACCATATATTTT
TRBD1,once,TRBV5-4,TRBJ1-2,CASSLGTGTYGYTF,TGTGCCAGCAGCTTGGGGACAGGGACCTATGGCTACACCTTC
TRBD1,.,TRBV7-6,TRBJ1-1,CASSTVTGGETEAFF,TGTGCCAGCAGCACCGTAACAGGGGGGGAAACTGAAGCTTTCTTT
.,.,TRBV10-2,TRBJ2-2,CASRESSDAGELFF,TGCGCCAGCAGAGAATCTAGCGACGCCGGGGAGCTGTTTTTT
.,.,TRBV7-3,TRBJ2-1,CASSRLGSYNEQFF,TGTGCCAGCAGCCGACTAGGTTCCTACAATGAGCAGTTCTTC
TRBD1,.,TRBV7-9,TRBJ2-5,CASSSTGMETQYF,TGTGCCAGCAGCTCGACAGGGATGGAGACCCAGTACTTC
TRBD1,.,TRBV7-2,TRBJ2-3,CASSYRGDTQYF,TGTGCCAGCAGCTACAGGGGCGATACGCAGTATTTT
TRBD1,.,TRBV18,TRBJ2-7,CASSPLRGLYEQYF,TGTGCCAGCTCACCCCTCAGGGGGCTCTACGAGCAGTACTTC
.,.,TRBV19,TRBJ2-1,CASSIQSPGGLNEQFF,TGTGCCAGTAGTATACAATCCCCTGGGGGCCTGAATGAGCAGTTCTTC
.,.,TRBV29-1,TRBJ2-5,CSVWGPAHAESYF,TGCAGCGTTTGGGGGCCGGCCCACGCCGAATCGTACTTC
TRBD1,.,TRBV4-1,TRBJ1-1,CASSQGDRGHTEAFF,TGCGCCAGCAGCCAAGGGGACAGGGGGCACACTGAAGCTTTCTTT
.,.,TRBV18,TRBJ2-4,CASSPAGMMNIQYF,TGTGCCAGCTCACCAGCGGGGATGATGAACATTCAGTACTTC
.,.,TRBV12-5,TRBJ2-1,CASGSPGENEQFF,TGTGCTAGTGGGTCGCCCGGGGAAAATGAGCAGTTCTTC
TRBD1,.,TRBV18,TRBJ2-7,CASSPGTGPYEQYF,TGTGCCAGCTCACCCGGGACAGGCCCCTACGAGCAGTACTTC
.,few,TRBV10-3,TRBJ1-4,CAISESGGPNEKLFF,TGTGCCATCAGTGAGTCAGGGGGGCCTAATGAAAAACTGTTTTTT
.,.,TRBV5-1,TRBJ2-1,CASSYSGVGENEQFF,TGCGCCAGCAGCTATAGCGGAGTTGGGGAGAATGAGCAGTTCTTC
.,.,TRBV6-5,TRBJ2-7,CASSRVGYEQYF,TGTGCCAGCTCCCGGGTCGGCTACGAGCAGTACTTC
.,.,TRBV30,TRBJ1-2,CAWSVEGPYGYTF,TGTGCCTGGAGTGTCGAGGGTCCCTATGGCTACACCTTC
.,.,TRBV7-9,TRBJ2-1,CASSSLILEQFF,TGTGCCAGCAGCTCCCTCATTTTAGAGCAGTTCTTC
TRBD1,.,TRBV6-6,TRBJ1-1,CASSYAGTVGAFF,TGTGCCAGCAGTTACGCCGGGACAGTTGGAGCTTTCTTT
TRBD1,.,TRBV6-5,TRBJ2-7,CASSRTGVSVPYF,TGTGCCAGCAGTCGGACAGGGGTTTCTGTCCCGTACTTC
.,.,TRBV6-5,TRBJ1-5,CASSYEGGSNQPQHF,TGTGCCAGCAGTTACGAAGGAGGGAGCAATCAGCCCCAGCATTTT
.,.,TRBV4-1,TRBJ2-7,CASSPLPGAASYEQYF,TGCGCCAGCAGCCCCCTACCCGGGGCCGCTTCCTACGAGCAGTACTTC
.,once,TRBV2,TRBJ2-3,CASSDQGPSTDTQYF,TGTGCCAGCAGTGACCAAGGCCCGAGCACAGATACGCAGTATTTT
TRBD2,.,TRBV5-1,TRBJ2-7,CASSLAAAGGTYEQYF,TGCGCCAGCAGCTTGGCCGCAGCGGGGGGAACCTACGAGCAGTACTTC
.,.,TRBV6-5,TRBJ2-7,CASSYRSSYEQYF,TGTGCCAGCAGTTACCGAAGCTCCTACGAGCAGTACTTC
.,.,TRBV5-1,TRBJ2-3,CASSLDISTDTQYF,TGCGCCAGCAGCTTGGACATTAGCACAGATACGCAGTATTTT
.,.,TRBV6-6,TRBJ1-1,CASSADSPLNTEAFF,TGTGCCAGCAGTGCGGACAGTCCTTTGAACACTGAAGCTTTCTTT
.,.,TRBV28,TRBJ2-1,CASSLDGPNNEQFF,TGTGCCAGCAGTTTAGATGGCCCGAACAATGAGCAGTTCTTC
TRBD1,.,TRBV5-4,TRBJ1-2,CASSPFDRDNGYTF,TGTGCCAGCAGCCCGTTCGACAGGGATAATGGCTACACCTTC
.,.,TRBV11-2,TRBJ2-7,CASSLWQASEQYF,TGTGCCAGCAGCTTATGGCAAGCCTCCGAGCAGTACTTC
.,.,TRBV7-9,TRBJ2-7,CASSPLDRSKYF,TGTGCCAGCAGCCCCCTTGATAGGTCGAAGTACTTC
.,.,TRBV9,TRBJ1-2,CASSRQAQNNYGYTF,TGTGCCAGCAGCAGACAGGCGCAGAATAACTATGGCTACACCTTC
.,.,TRBV2,TRBJ2-5,CASQYQETQYF,TGTGCCAGCCAATATCAAGAGACCCAGTACTTC
.,.,TRBV5-4,TRBJ2-3,CASSPGTTDTQYF,TGTGCCAGCAGCCCAGGGACAACCGATACGCAGTATTTT
.,.,TRBV6-1,TRBJ1-4,CASSELGWRGEKLFF,TGTGCCAGCAGTGAGCTAGGGTGGAGGGGGGAAAAACTGTTTTTT
.,.,TRBV15,TRBJ2-5,CATSRVLDRFQETQYF,TGTGCCACCAGCAGAGTCCTTGACAGATTCCAAGAGACCCAGTACTTC
.,.,TRBV19,TRBJ1-5,CASGTGNQPQHF,TGTGCCAGTGGAACAGGGAATCAGCCCCAGCATTTT
.,few,TRBV30,TRBJ1-5,CAWTPGGGGFSNQPQHF,TGTGCCTGGACTCCGGGTGGAGGCGGTTTTAGCAATCAGCCCCAGCATTTT
TRBD1,.,TRBV6-1,TRBJ1-2,CASSDTGGSGGYGYTF,TGTGCCAGCAGTGATACAGGGGGTTCCGGGGGCTATGGCTACACCTTC
TRBD2,once,TRBV9,TRBJ2-2,CASSVGLAGTASGELFF,TGTGCCAGCAGCGTGGGACTAGCGGGGACTGCGTCCGGGGAGCTGTTTTTT
.,.,TRBV27,TRBJ1-5,CATSKEGGGNQPQHF,TGTGCTACCTCCAAGGAGGGAGGGGGCAATCAGCCCCAGCATTTT
TRBD2,.,TRBV19,TRBJ2-3,CASSLRAGGGTDTQYF,TGTGCCAGTAGCCTCAGAGCGGGGGGTGGGACAGATACGCAGTATTTT
.,.,TRBV7-3,TRBJ1-6,CASSSAGYNSPLHF,TGTGCCAGCAGCTCTGCAGGGTATAATTCACCCCTCCACTTT
TRBD1,once,TRBV5-1,TRBJ2-5,CASSLPPGQKETQYF,TGCGCCAGCAGTTTGCCCCCGGGACAGAAAGAGACCCAGTACTTC
.,.,TRBV28,TRBJ2-5,CASRKSQGPQETQYF,TGTGCCAGCAGAAAATCCCAGGGGCCCCAAGAGACCCAGTACTTC
.,once,TRBV4-1,TRBJ2-7,CASSQDRGDRSYEQYF,TGCGCCAGCAGCCAAGACCGGGGGGACAGGTCCTACGAGCAGTACTTC
.,.,TRBV5-5,TRBJ2-1,CASSFPGPKGNEQFF,TGTGCCAGCAGTTTTCCGGGCCCCAAGGGCAATGAGCAGTTCTTC
TRBD2,.,TRBV7-2,TRBJ2-1,CASRSGLAGAGNEQFF,TGTGCCAGCAGGTCGGGACTAGCGGGAGCGGGGAATGAGCAGTTCTTC
TRBD1,.,TRBV6-1,TRBJ1-1,CASSVPGQGLAFF,TGTGCCAGCAGTGTTCCGGGACAGGGTCTAGCTTTCTTT
.,.,TRBV9,TRBJ2-1,CASSVLALVGNEQFF,TGTGCCAGCAGCGTACTAGCGCTGGTTGGCAATGAGCAGTTCTTC
TRBD1,.,TRBV30,TRBJ1-5,CAWSTGGGNQPQHF,TGTGCCTGGAGCACAGGGGGCGGCAATCAGCCCCAGCATTTT
.,.,TRBV19,TRBJ1-5,CASTPRNPAGNNQPQHF,TGTGCCAGTACCCCCCGAAACCCTGCAGGGAACAATCAGCCCCAGCATTTT
TRBD2,.,TRBV15,TRBJ2-5,CATSRGGGAQETQYF,TGTGCCACCAGCAGGGGCGGGGGGGCCCAGGAGACCCAGTACTTC